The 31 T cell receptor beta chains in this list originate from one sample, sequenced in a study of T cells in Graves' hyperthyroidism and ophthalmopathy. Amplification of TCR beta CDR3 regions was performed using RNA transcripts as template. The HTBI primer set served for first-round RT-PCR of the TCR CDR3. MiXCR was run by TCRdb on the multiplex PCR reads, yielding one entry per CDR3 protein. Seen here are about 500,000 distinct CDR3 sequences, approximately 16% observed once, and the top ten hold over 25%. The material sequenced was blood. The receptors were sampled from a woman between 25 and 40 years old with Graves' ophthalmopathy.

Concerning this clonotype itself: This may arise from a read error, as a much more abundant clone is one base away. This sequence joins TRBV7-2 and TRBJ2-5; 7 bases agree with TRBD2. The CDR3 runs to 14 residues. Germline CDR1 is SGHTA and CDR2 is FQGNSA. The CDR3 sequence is CAGSRGTTLETQYF. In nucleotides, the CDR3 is TGTGCCGGCAGCCGCGGGACTACCCTAGAGACCCAGTACTTC.

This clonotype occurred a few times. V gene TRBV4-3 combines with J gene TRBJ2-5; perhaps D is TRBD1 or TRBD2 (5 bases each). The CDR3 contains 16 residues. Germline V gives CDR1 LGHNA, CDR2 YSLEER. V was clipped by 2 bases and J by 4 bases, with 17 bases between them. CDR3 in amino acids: CASSQHFLEGRETQYF. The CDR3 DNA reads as TGCGCCAGCAGCCAACACTTCCTCGAGGGACGAGAGACCCAGTACTTC.

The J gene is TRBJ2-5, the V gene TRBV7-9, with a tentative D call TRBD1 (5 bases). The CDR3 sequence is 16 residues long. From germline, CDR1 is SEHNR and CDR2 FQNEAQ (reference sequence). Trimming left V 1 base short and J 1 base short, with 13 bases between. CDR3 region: CASSLGKGVVQETQYF. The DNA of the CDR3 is TGTGCCAGCAGCTTAGGAAAAGGGGTCGTCCAAGAGACCCAGTACTTC.

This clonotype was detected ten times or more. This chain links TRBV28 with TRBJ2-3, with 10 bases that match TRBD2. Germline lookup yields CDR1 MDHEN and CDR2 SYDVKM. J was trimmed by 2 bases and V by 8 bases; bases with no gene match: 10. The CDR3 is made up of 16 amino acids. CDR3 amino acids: CASGLTGTSDTDTQYF. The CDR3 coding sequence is TGTGCCAGCGGCCTGACCGGGACTAGCGACACAGATACGCAGTATTTT.

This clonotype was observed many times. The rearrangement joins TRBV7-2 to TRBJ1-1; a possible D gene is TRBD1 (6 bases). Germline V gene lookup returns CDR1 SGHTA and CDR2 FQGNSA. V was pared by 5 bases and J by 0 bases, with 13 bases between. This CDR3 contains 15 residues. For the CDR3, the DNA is TGTGCCAGCAGCCACCGGACAGCTCTGAACACTGAAGCTTTCTTT. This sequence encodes CASSHRTALNTEAFF. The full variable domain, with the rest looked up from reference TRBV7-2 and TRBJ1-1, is GAGVSQSPSNKVTEKGKDVELRCDPISGHTALYWYRQSLGQGLEFLIYFQGNSAPDKSGLPSDRFSAERTGGSVSTLTIQRTQQEDSAVYLCASSHRTALNTEAFFGQGTRLTVV.

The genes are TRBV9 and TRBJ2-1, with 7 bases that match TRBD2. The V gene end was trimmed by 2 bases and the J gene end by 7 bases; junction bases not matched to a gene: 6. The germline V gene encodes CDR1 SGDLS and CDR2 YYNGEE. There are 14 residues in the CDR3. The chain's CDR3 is CASSVSGLGNEQFF. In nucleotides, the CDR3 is TGTGCCAGCAGCGTTAGCGGGCTGGGGAATGAGCAGTTCTTC. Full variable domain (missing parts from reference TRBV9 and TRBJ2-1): DSGVTQTPKHLITATGQRVTLRCSPRSGDLSVYWYQQSLDQGLQFLIQYYNGEERAKGNILERFSAQQFPDLHSELNLSSLELGDSALYFCASSVSGLGNEQFFGPGTRLTVL.

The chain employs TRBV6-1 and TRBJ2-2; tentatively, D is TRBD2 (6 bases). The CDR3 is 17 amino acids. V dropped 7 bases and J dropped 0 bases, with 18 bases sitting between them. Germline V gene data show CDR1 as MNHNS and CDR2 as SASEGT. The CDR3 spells CASTFPGTGANTGELFF. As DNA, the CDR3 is TGTGCCAGCACCTTCCCAGGGACTGGGGCGAACACCGGGGAGCTGTTTTTT.

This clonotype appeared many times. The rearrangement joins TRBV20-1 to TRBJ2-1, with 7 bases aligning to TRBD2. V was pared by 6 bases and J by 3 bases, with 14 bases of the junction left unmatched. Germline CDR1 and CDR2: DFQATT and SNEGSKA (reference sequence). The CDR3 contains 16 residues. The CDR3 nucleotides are TGCAGTGCCCCGCTGGCCGCGGGAGCTTACTACAATGAGCAGTTCTTC. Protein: CSAPLAAGAYYNEQFF.

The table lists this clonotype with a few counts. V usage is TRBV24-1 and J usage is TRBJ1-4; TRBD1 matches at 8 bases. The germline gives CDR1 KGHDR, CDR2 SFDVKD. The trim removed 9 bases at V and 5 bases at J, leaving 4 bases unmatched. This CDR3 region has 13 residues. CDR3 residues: CATEDRVNEKLFF. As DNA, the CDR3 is TGTGCCACCGAGGACAGGGTAAATGAAAAACTGTTTTTT.

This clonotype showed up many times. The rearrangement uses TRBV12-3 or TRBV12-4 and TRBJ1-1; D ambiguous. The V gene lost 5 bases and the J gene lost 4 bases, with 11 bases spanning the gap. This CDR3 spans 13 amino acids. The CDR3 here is CASSPGMGTEAFF. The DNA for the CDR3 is TGTGCCAGCAGTCCCGGGATGGGCACTGAAGCTTTCTTT.

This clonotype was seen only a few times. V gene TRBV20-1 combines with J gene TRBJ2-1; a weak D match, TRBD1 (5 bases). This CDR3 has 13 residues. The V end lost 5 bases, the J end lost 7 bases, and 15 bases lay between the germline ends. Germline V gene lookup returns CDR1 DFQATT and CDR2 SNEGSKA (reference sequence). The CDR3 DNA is TGCAGTGCTCCTAACTCAGGGAAAAATGAGCAGTTCTTC. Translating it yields CSAPNSGKNEQFF.

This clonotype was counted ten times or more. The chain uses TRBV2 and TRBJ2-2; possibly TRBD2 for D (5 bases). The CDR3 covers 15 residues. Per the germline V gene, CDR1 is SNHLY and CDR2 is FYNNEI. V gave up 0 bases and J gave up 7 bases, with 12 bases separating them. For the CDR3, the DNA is TGTGCCAGCAGTGAAGCATCACGGGGTGTCGGGGAGCTGTTTTTT. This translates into CASSEASRGVGELFF.

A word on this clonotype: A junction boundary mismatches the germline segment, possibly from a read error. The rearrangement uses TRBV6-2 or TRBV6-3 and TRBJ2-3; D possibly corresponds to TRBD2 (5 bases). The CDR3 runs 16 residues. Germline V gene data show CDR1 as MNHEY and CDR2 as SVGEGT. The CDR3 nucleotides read TGTGCCAGCAATCCCCAGCGGAGCATTAGCACAGATACGCCGTATTTT. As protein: CASNPQRSISTDTPYF.

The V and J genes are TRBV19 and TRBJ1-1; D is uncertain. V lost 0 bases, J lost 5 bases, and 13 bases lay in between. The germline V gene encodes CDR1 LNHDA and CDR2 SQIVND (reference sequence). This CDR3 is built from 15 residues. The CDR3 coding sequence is TGTGCCAGTAGTATAGATCTTGGGCCGAGGACTGAAGCTTTCTTT. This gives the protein CASSIDLGPRTEAFF.

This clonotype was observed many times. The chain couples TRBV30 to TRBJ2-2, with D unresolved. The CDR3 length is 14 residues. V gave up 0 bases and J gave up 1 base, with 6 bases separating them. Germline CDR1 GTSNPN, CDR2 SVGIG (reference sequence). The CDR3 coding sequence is TGTGCCTGGAGTGTACTGTTGAACACCGGGGAGCTGTTTTTT. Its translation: CAWSVLLNTGELFF.

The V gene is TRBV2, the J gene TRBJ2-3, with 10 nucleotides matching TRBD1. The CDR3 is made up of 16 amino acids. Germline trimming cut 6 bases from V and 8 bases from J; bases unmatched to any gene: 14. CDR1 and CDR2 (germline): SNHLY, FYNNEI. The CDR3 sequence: CASRNQDRGQQGTQYF. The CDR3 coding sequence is TGTGCCAGCAGAAACCAAGACAGGGGGCAGCAAGGTACGCAGTATTTT.

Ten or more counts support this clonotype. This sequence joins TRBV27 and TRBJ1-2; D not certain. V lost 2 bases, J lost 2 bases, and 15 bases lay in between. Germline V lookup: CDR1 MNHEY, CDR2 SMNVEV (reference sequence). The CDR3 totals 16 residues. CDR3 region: CASSLAGQSSNYGYTF. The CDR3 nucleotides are TGTGCCAGCAGTTTAGCGGGCCAGTCATCCAACTATGGCTACACCTTC.

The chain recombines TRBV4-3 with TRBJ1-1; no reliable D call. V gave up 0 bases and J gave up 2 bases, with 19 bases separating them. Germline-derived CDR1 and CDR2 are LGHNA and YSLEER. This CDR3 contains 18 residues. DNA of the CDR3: TGCGCCAGCAGCCAAGATCTTAACGGCGCCACCCGAAACACTGAAGCTTTCTTT. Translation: CASSQDLNGATRNTEAFF.

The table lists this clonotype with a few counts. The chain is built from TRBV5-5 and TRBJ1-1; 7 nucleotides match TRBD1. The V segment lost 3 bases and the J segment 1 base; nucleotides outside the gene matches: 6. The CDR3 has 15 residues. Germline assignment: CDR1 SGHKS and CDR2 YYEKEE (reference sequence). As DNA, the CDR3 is TGTGCCAGCAGCTCGAACAGGGGTGGGAACACTGAAGCTTTCTTT. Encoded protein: CASSSNRGGNTEAFF.

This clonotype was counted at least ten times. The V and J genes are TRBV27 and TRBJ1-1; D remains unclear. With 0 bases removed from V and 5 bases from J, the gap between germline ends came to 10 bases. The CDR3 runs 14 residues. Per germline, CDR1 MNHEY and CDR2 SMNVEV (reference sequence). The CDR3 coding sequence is TGTGCCAGCAGTTTATCGGGATTCGGGACTGAAGCTTTCTTT. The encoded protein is CASSLSGFGTEAFF.

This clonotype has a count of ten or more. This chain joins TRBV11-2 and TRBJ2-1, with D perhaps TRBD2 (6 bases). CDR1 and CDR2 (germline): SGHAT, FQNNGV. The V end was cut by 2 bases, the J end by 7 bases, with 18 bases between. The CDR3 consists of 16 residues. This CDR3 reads CASSLPGTPSLNEQFF. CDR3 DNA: TGTGCCAGCAGCTTACCCGGGACTCCCTCCCTAAATGAGCAGTTCTTC.

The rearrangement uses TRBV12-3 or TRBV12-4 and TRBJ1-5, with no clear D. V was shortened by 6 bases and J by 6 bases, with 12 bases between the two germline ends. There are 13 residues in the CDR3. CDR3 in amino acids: CASRGLQVQPQHF. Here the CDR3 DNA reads TGTGCCAGCAGAGGTTTGCAGGTTCAGCCCCAGCATTTT.

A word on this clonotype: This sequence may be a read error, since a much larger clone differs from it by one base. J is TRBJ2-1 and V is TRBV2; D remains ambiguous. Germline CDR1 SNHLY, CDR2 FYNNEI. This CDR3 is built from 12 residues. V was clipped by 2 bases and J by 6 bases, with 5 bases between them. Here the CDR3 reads CASSERCNEQFF. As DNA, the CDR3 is TGTGCCAGCAGTGAACGGTGCAATGAGCAGTTCTTC.

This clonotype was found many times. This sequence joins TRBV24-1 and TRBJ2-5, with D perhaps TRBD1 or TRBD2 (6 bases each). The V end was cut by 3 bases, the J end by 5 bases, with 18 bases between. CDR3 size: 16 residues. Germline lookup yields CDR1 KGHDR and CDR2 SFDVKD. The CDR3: CATSDRQEGVWETQYF. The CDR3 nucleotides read TGTGCCACCAGTGATCGTCAGGAGGGGGTGTGGGAGACCCAGTACTTC.

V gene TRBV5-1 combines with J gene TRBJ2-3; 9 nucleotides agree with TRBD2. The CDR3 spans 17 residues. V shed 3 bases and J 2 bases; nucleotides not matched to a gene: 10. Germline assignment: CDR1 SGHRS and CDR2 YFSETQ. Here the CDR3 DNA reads TGCGCCAGCAGCTCCCAAGTGGCGGGGGGGACCACAGATACGCAGTATTTT. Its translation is CASSSQVAGGTTDTQYF.

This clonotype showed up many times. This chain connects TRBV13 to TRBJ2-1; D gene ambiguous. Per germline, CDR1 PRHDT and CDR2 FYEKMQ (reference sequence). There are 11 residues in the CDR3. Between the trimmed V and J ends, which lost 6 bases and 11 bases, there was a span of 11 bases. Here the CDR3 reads CASSSLSKQFF. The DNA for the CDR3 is TGTGCCAGCAGTTCGCTCTCGAAGCAGTTCTTC.

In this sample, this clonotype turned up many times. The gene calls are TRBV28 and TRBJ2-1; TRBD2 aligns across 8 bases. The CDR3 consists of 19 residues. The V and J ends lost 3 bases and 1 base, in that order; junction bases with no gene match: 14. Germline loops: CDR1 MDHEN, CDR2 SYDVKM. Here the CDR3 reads CASSFSGLAGINSYNEQFF. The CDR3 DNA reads TGTGCCAGCAGTTTCAGCGGTTTAGCGGGAATTAATTCCTACAATGAGCAGTTCTTC.

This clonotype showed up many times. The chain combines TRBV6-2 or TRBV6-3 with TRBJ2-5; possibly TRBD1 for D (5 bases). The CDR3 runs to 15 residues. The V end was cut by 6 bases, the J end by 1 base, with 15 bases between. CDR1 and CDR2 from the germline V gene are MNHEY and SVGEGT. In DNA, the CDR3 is TGTGCCAGCAGCCCCGTGACAGTCTTCCAAGAGACCCAGTACTTC. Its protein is CASSPVTVFQETQYF.

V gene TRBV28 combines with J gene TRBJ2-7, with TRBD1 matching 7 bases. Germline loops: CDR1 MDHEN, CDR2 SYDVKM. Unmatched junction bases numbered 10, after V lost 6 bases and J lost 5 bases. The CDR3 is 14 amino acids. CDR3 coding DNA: TGTGCCAGCAGCGGACAGGCAAGAAAAGACGAGCAGTACTTC. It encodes CASSGQARKDEQYF.

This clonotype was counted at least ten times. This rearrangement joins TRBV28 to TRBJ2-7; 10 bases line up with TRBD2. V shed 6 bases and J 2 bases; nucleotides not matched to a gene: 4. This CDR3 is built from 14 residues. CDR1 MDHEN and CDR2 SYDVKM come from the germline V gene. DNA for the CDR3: TGTGCCAGCAGGATACTAGCGGGGCCCTACGAGCAGTACTTC. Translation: CASRILAGPYEQYF.

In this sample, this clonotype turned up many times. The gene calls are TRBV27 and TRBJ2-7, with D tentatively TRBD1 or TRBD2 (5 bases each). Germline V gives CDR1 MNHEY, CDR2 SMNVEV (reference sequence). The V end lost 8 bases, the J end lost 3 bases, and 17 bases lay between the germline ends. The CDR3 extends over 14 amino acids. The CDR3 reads CASREIDSYYEQYF. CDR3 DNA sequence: TGTGCCAGCCGGGAAATCGACAGCTACTACGAGCAGTACTTC.